These T cell receptor beta chains were read from a single sample in a study of blood T cell repertoires in COVID-19. The protocol was immunoSEQ multiplex PCR, while the TCRdb copy is restricted to in-frame clones and leaves out a portion. The sample comprises about 190,000 clones, over 70% of which are singletons, and 15% to 20% rests with the top ten. The specimen sequenced was peripheral blood. These receptors all come from a man aged 55-75 years with active or convalescent COVID-19. CDR3s include the opening cysteine and the closing phenylalanine or tryptophan. The D gene is left open where the match is weak. Size is stated for part of the rows, as once, few or many counts, or as a class when the clone is expanded.

>few|-|13|TRBJ1-1|TRBV28
TGTGCCAGCAGTTTTGGCGGGAACACTGAAGCTTTCTTT
CASSFGGNTEAFF
>once|TRBD2|14|TRBJ2-1|TRBV18
TGTGCCAGCTCACCACAAGCGGGAGCCAATGAGCAGTTCTTC
CASSPQAGANEQFF
>-|TRBD1|14|TRBJ1-4|TRBV7-2
TGTGCCAGCAGTTCAGACAGGGGAAATGAAAAACTGTTTTTT
CASSSDRGNEKLFF
>-|TRBD2|17|TRBJ2-3|TRBV5-5
TGTGCCAGCAGCTTGGTTCCTAGCGGCAGGGCGACAGATACGCAGTATTTT
CASSLVPSGRATDTQYF
>-|-|19|TRBJ1-5|TRBV5-1
TGCGCCAGCAGCTCCCAGCGGGGACTCCGAAGGGGTAGCAATCAGCCCCAGCATTTT
CASSSQRGLRRGSNQPQHF
>-|-|16|TRBJ1-5|TRBV27
TGTGCCAGCAGTTCGAGCCCCAAAGCTAACAATCAGCCCCAGCATTTT
CASSSSPKANNQPQHF
>-|TRBD2|16|TRBJ2-2|TRBV5-4
TGTGCCAGCAGCTTGGGGCTAGCGGGAGTCACCGGGGAGCTGTTTTTT
CASSLGLAGVTGELFF
>-|-|14|TRBJ2-2|TRBV3-1/TRBV3-2
TGTGCCAGCAGCAACAGAAGGGGCACCGGGGAGCTGTTTTTT
CASSNRRGTGELFF
>-|TRBD1|15|TRBJ2-2|TRBV9
TGTGCCAGCAGCACGCCCGGGACAGTAACCGGGGAGCTGTTTTTT
CASSTPGTVTGELFF
>-|-|13|TRBJ2-7|TRBV18
TGTGCCAGCTCTTCGGCGGGGCGCTACGAGCAGTACTTC
CASSSAGRYEQYF
>-|TRBD1|12|TRBJ1-1|TRBV28
TGTGCCAGCAGTGGGGACAGGGGAGGAGCTTTCTTT
CASSGDRGGAFF
>-|TRBD2|13|TRBJ2-1|TRBV29-1
TGCAGCGTTGAGCAGCGGGGGGGCTCAAAGCAGTTCTTC
CSVEQRGGSKQFF
>once|-|11|TRBJ2-1|TRBV20-1
TGCAGTGCTAGCGGCTACAATGAGCAGTTCTTC
CSASGYNEQFF
>-|TRBD2|17|TRBJ2-1|TRBV5-4
TGTGCCAGCACCGTTGGGCCTAGCGGCTGGAAGGTGAATGAGCAGTTCTTC
CASTVGPSGWKVNEQFF
>-|-|15|TRBJ1-5|TRBV28
TGTGCCAGCCTTCCACGGGGGGTTATAGGTCAGCCCCAGCATTTT
CASLPRGVIGQPQHF
>-|-|16|TRBJ2-5|TRBV9
TGTGCCAGCAGCGTAGCGGCGTCAGGGGGGTCAGAGACCCAGTACTTC
CASSVAASGGSETQYF
>once|TRBD1|14|TRBJ2-1|TRBV6-5
TGTGCCAGCAGTTACCCCGGGACAGTCAATGAGCAGTTCTTC
CASSYPGTVNEQFF
>-|TRBD1|13|TRBJ1-1|TRBV5-1
TGCGCCAGCAGTAGGACAGGGAACACTGAAGCTTTCTTT
CASSRTGNTEAFF
>-|-|17|TRBJ2-7|TRBV3-1/TRBV3-2
TGTGCCAGCAGCCAAGACCTATATCAAGGGACAAAATACGAGCAGTACTTC
CASSQDLYQGTKYEQYF
>-|TRBD1|13|TRBJ2-7|TRBV29-1
TGCAGCGTTGGGACAGGAGCCCTTTGGGAGCAGTACTTC
CSVGTGALWEQYF
>-|-|15|TRBJ2-3|TRBV5-1
TGCGCCAGCAGCTTGGGTGGGGGCCGCACAGATACGCAGTATTTT
CASSLGGGRTDTQYF
>-|TRBD1|18|TRBJ2-6|TRBV28
TGTGCCAGCAGTTTATCGGGACAGTTGGTCTCTGGGGCCAACGTCCTGACTTTC
CASSLSGQLVSGANVLTF
>-|-|15|TRBJ1-1|TRBV5-1
TGCGCCAGCAGCGGGCCCGGACTCCACAACACTGAAGCTTTCTTT
CASSGPGLHNTEAFF
>few|TRBD1|14|TRBJ1-6|TRBV5-5
TGTGCCAGCAGCCGACAGGGGGAGATTTCACCCCTCCACTTT
CASSRQGEISPLHF
>-|-|14|TRBJ2-5|TRBV19
TGTGCCAGTAGTATAAGTCCCGGAGGGGAGACCCAGTACTTC
CASSISPGGETQYF
>-|-|13|TRBJ2-7|TRBV5-4
TGTGCCAGCAGCTTGGGCGGAACCTACGAGCAGTACTTC
CASSLGGTYEQYF
>-|-|13|TRBJ2-5|TRBV27
TGTGCCAGCAGTTTACTGCTCGGAGGCGCCCAGTACTTC
CASSLLLGGAQYF
>-|-|14|TRBJ2-5|TRBV19
TGTGCCAGTAGTATCCGGGGACTCGAAGAGACCCAGTACTTC
CASSIRGLEETQYF
>-|-|11|TRBJ1-4|TRBV7-9
TGTGGTGTAGAACAGCCAGAAAAACTGTTTTTT
CGVEQPEKLFF
>-|TRBD2|17|TRBJ2-7|TRBV19
TGTGCCAGTAGTTCTCGGACTAGCGGGAGGGACGCCTACGAGCAGTACTTC
CASSSRTSGRDAYEQYF
>-|TRBD1|14|TRBJ1-6|TRBV28
TGTGCCAGCAGTTTAGCAGGGGGTAATTCACCCCTCCACTTT
CASSLAGGNSPLHF
>once|-|13|TRBJ2-1|TRBV28
TGTGCCAGCGGGGGGGCGACCGGCAATGAGCAGTTCTTC
CASGGATGNEQFF